A single sample gave rise to the 17 T cell receptor beta chains below, sequenced in a study of blood T cell repertoires in COVID-19. Assay used: immunoSEQ multiplex PCR; TCRdb lists only in-frame clones, some missing. The table includes fewer than 150,000 clones, approximately 85% detected once. The specimen was peripheral blood. Receptors originate from a human donor in a cohort sampled during active COVID-19.

In DNA, the CDR3 is TGCAGCGTTCGAGGTAGTATTACCCGCAACCCTAGTGAGCAGTTCTTC. Its protein is CSVRGSITRNPSEQFF. This chain uses TRBV29-1 with TRBJ2-1; no definite D call. Per the germline V gene, CDR1 is SQVTM and CDR2 is ANQGSEA. With 5 bases removed from V and 9 bases from J, the gap between germline ends came to 26 bases. CDR3 length: 16 amino acids.

J is TRBJ2-2 and V is TRBV11-3, with unresolved D. CDR3 length equals 13 residues. Between the trimmed V and J ends, which lost 6 bases and 2 bases, there was a span of 7 bases. CDR1 is SGHNT and CDR2 is YENEEA in the germline V gene. The DNA for the CDR3 is TGTGCCAGCAGGGTCAGTAACACCGGGGAGCTGTTTTTT. Protein sequence: CASRVSNTGELFF.

J is TRBJ2-3 and V is TRBV5-4; a possible D gene is TRBD1 (8 bases). Trimming took 2 bases from V and 3 from J, leaving 10 bases between them. Germline lookup yields CDR1 SGHNT and CDR2 YYREEE (reference sequence). The CDR3 runs 14 residues. CDR3 region: CASSLQGGTDTQYF. The CDR3, as DNA: TGTGCCAGCAGCTTACAGGGGGGGACAGATACGCAGTATTTT.

The chain uses TRBV19 and TRBJ2-5; 11 nucleotides line up with TRBD1. V was clipped by 6 bases and J by 5 bases; unmatched bases: 8. This CDR3 has 15 amino acids. The V gene's germline CDR1 is LNHDA and CDR2 SQIVND (reference sequence). CDR3 in DNA: TGTGCCAGTAGAGACGGGACAGGGGGATGGGAGACCCAGTACTTC. Its protein product is CASRDGTGGWETQYF.

This clone has only one observation. The DNA of the CDR3 is TGTGCCAGCAGTGAAGCTCCAGGGGGCTGGGGCTACACCTTC. It encodes CASSEAPGGWGYTF. The chain recombines TRBV6-1 with TRBJ1-2; 8 nucleotides align to TRBD1. CDR1 and CDR2 (germline): MNHNS, SASEGT. V was pared by 0 bases and J by 8 bases, with 5 bases of the junction left unmatched. The CDR3 contains 14 residues.

The J gene is TRBJ1-5, the V gene TRBV30, with D maybe TRBD1 (5 bases). The CDR3 has 13 amino acids. Trimming shortened V by 3 bases and J by 8 bases, and 14 bases separated the two germline ends. CDR1 and CDR2 from the germline V gene are GTSNPN and SVGIG (reference sequence). The DNA for the CDR3 is TGTGCCTGGAGCACAGGATCATGGGAGCCCCAGCATTTT. Its protein is CAWSTGSWEPQHF.

The chain has TRBV13 and TRBJ2-1, with 9 nucleotides matching TRBD2. V lost 5 bases to trimming and J lost 6 bases; unmatched junction nucleotides: 11. CDR3 length: 16 amino acids. Germline CDR1 and CDR2: PRHDT and FYEKMQ (reference sequence). The CDR3 DNA reads TGTGCCAGCAGCGCAACGGGACTAGCTGGTTTCAATGAGCAGTTCTTC. Translated, it gives CASSATGLAGFNEQFF. Using reference TRBV13 and TRBJ2-1 for the parts outside the CDR3, the full variable domain is AAGVIQSPRHLIKEKRETATLKCYPIPRHDTVYWYQQGPGQDPQFLISFYEKMQSDKGSIPDRFSAQQFSDYHSELNMSSLELGDSALYFCASSATGLAGFNEQFFGPGTRLTVL.

The V and J genes are TRBV2 and TRBJ1-1; TRBD1 agrees at 10 bases. Germline-derived CDR1 and CDR2 are SNHLY and FYNNEI. V was clipped by 10 bases and J by 6 bases; unmatched bases: 11. The CDR3 length is 14 residues. The CDR3 bases are TGTGCCACAAGGGACAGGGGCGTCGGCGCTGAAGCTTTCTTT. Its translation: CATRDRGVGAEAFF.

The chain links TRBV6-2 or TRBV6-3 to TRBJ1-5; D is perhaps TRBD1 (5 bases). The V end was cut by 4 bases, the J end by 0 bases, with 16 bases between. Germline V CDR1 and CDR2: MNHEY, SVGEGT. CDR3 length: 17 residues. The CDR3 sequence is CASSWLGVGNSNQPQHF. In DNA form, the CDR3 reads TGTGCCAGCAGTTGGCTAGGGGTGGGCAATAGCAATCAGCCCCAGCATTTT.

The chain employs TRBV19 and TRBJ1-2; possibly TRBD1 for D (5 bases). Germline-derived CDR1 and CDR2 are LNHDA and SQIVND (reference sequence). The length of the CDR3 is 17 residues. V was clipped by 6 bases and J by 1 base, with 21 bases between them. As DNA, the CDR3 is TGTGCCAGTAGGATCCAGCTAGTGGCGGGGCATAACTATGGCTACACCTTC. Its translation: CASRIQLVAGHNYGYTF.

This clone was counted between two and nine times. V gene TRBV7-3 combines with J gene TRBJ1-2; D perhaps matches TRBD1 (6 bases). Trimming shortened V by 2 bases and J by 4 bases, and 17 bases separated the two germline ends. This CDR3 is 16 amino acids long. Per the germline V gene, CDR1 is SGHTA and CDR2 is FQGTGA. The CDR3 nucleotides are TGTGCCAGCAGCTTATGGAGTCGGGGCAGGGGCTATGGCTACACCTTC. Its translation is CASSLWSRGRGYGYTF.

The chain has TRBV19 and TRBJ2-2, with TRBD2 matching over 10 bases. CDR1 is LNHDA and CDR2 is SQIVND in the germline V gene (reference sequence). V gave up 3 bases and J gave up 4 bases; unmatched junction bases: 5. There are 16 residues in the CDR3. CDR3 sequence reads: CASSMLAGASTGELFF. In DNA, the CDR3 is TGTGCCAGTAGTATGCTAGCGGGAGCCAGCACCGGGGAGCTGTTTTTT.

The rearrangement joins TRBV5-1 to TRBJ1-1; TRBD1 matches 7 bases. The V gene end was trimmed by 8 bases and the J gene end by 4 bases; junction bases not matched to a gene: 11. CDR3 length: 14 residues. The V gene's germline CDR1 is SGHRS and CDR2 YFSETQ. The DNA for the CDR3 is TGCGCCAGTAAGGAACCAGGGGGAGGCACTGAAGCTTTCTTT. Translation gives CASKEPGGGTEAFF.

The chain recombines TRBV5-1 with TRBJ2-5; weak D call: TRBD2 (6 bases). Trimming took 0 bases from V and 6 from J, leaving 24 bases between them. This CDR3 region has 18 residues. Germline CDR1 is SGHRS and CDR2 is YFSETQ. CDR3 protein: CASSLAGGIRASGKTQYF. The CDR3 DNA reads as TGCGCCAGCAGCTTGGCCGGGGGTATCAGGGCCTCAGGGAAGACCCAGTACTTC.

This chain links TRBV7-2 with TRBJ2-1, with 10 bases that match TRBD2. Germline lookup yields CDR1 SGHTA and CDR2 FQGNSA. Germline trimming cut 2 bases from V and 8 bases from J; bases unmatched to any gene: 9. The CDR3 is 16 amino acids. CDR3 in DNA: TGTGCCAGCAGCTTAAGAGCTAGCGGGAGTTCGTATGAGCAGTTCTTC. Translation gives CASSLRASGSSYEQFF. Filled out from reference TRBV7-2 and TRBJ2-1, the complete variable domain reads GAGVSQSPSNKVTEKGKDVELRCDPISGHTALYWYRQSLGQGLEFLIYFQGNSAPDKSGLPSDRFSAERTGGSVSTLTIQRTQQEDSAVYLCASSLRASGSSYEQFFGPGTRLTVL.

This clone was seen a single time. J is TRBJ2-7 and V is TRBV11-2; 9 bases match TRBD2. After removal of 2 bases from V and 2 bases from J, the junction contained 16 bases not matched to a gene. Germline V CDR1 and CDR2: SGHAT, FQNNGV. The CDR3 is 19 residues long. The CDR3 reads CASSLSTSGRLNIPYEQYV. Written as DNA, the CDR3 is TGTGCCAGCAGCTTATCGACCAGCGGGAGGCTAAATATTCCCTACGAGCAGTACGTC.

The rearrangement links TRBV6-5 to TRBJ1-3; unclear D gene. Per the germline V gene, CDR1 is MNHEY and CDR2 is SVGAGI. The CDR3 spans 15 residues. V shed 0 bases and J shed 4 bases, with 10 bases lying between them. CDR3 loop: CASSYSPRNGNTIYF. The CDR3 DNA reads TGTGCCAGCAGTTACTCTCCGCGGAACGGAAACACCATATATTTT.